Following are 32 T cell receptor beta chains from one sample sequenced in a study of blood T cells in healthy people across ages (dated by TCRdb to about 2015). The library was built by means of 5' RACE. Instrument used: Illumina HiSeq 2500. A second PCR of roughly 7 to 11 cycles was run with a J-beta primer mix and a sample-barcoded 5' primer. Clones were called with MiXCR by TCRdb after fastp trimmed the public reads at Q25, and only in-frame beta chains were retained. For every CDR3 protein sequence, its rows merge into one entry that carries the most common genes and DNA. Counted in this sample were about 290,000 distinct CDR3 sequences; 27% of them appeared once. The top ten constitute 29% of the sample. The sample comprised blood. These receptors came from a woman aged 70-85 years in good health.

The V and J genes are TRBV29-1 and TRBJ1-2; D is unclear. Trimming left V 0 bases short and J 8 bases short, with 16 bases between. From germline, CDR1 is SQVTM and CDR2 ANQGSEA. The CDR3 runs 14 residues. The CDR3 bases are TGCAGCGTTGAAGATCAGCCGGGAGATCGAGGCTACACCTTC. It specifies CSVEDQPGDRGYTF.

This rearrangement joins TRBV20-1 to TRBJ1-4, with TRBD1 identical over 8 bases. Trimming at V came to 4 bases and at J to 7 bases, leaving 8 bases not matched to a gene. This CDR3 is built from 14 residues. From germline, CDR1 is DFQATT and CDR2 SNEGSKA (reference sequence). The CDR3 protein is CSAKGGRGPEKLFF. Here the CDR3 DNA reads TGCAGTGCTAAAGGTGGCAGGGGGCCTGAAAAACTGTTTTTT.

Remarks on this clonotype: A much more abundant neighbour one base away suggests this may be a read error. The chain recombines TRBV20-1 with TRBJ1-6; TRBD1 might be the D (5 bases). Trimming stripped 3 bases from V and 0 bases from J, with 9 bases between. The V gene's germline CDR1 is DFQATT and CDR2 SNEGSKA (reference sequence). CDR3 length equals 15 residues. The CDR3 region has the DNA TGCAGTGCTAGGTCAGGGAGCTCCTATAATTCACCCCTCCACTTT. It yields the protein CSARSGSSYNSPLHF.

This clonotype came up a few times. The chain employs TRBV20-1 and TRBJ1-2; tentative D call: TRBD1 (6 bases). This CDR3 comprises 14 residues. From germline, CDR1 is DFQATT and CDR2 SNEGSKA (reference sequence). Trimming took off 3 bases at V and 7 bases at J, with 18 bases between the two ends. This chain's CDR3 is CSASRARGSGGYTF. The CDR3 nucleotides are TGCAGTGCTAGCAGGGCCAGGGGTTCAGGTGGCTACACCTTC.

This clonotype showed up many times. The genes are TRBV20-1 and TRBJ2-7; unclear D gene. The CDR3 covers 19 residues. Between the trimmed V and J ends, which lost 0 bases and 0 bases, there was a span of 24 bases. Per germline, CDR1 DFQATT and CDR2 SNEGSKA (reference sequence). The CDR3 region is CSARDQDPANVVYSYEQYF. The DNA of the CDR3 is TGCAGTGCTAGAGACCAAGATCCTGCAAATGTGGTATACTCCTACGAGCAGTACTTC.

The rearrangement joins TRBV19 to TRBJ1-2; D uncertain. The length of the CDR3 is 14 residues. V was trimmed by 5 bases and J by 5 bases, leaving 15 bases between them. Per the germline V gene, CDR1 is LNHDA and CDR2 is SQIVND (reference sequence). CDR3 in amino acids: CASSPSTGVYGYTF. CDR3 coding DNA: TGTGCCAGTAGTCCCTCTACCGGGGTTTATGGCTACACCTTC.

This clonotype was observed at least ten times. V is TRBV9 and J is TRBJ2-1; maybe TRBD2 (6 bases). Between the trimmed V and J ends, which lost 4 bases and 8 bases, there was a span of 22 bases. The CDR3 loop spans 16 amino acids. The germline V gene encodes CDR1 SGDLS and CDR2 YYNGEE. The CDR3 loop reads CASSFPPGGWVDEQFF. The CDR3 bases are TGTGCCAGCAGCTTCCCGCCTGGGGGGTGGGTCGATGAGCAGTTCTTC.

The V call is TRBV4-1, the J call TRBJ2-5; 9 bases match TRBD1. Judging by the DNA end, TRBJ2-1 fits better; the J call may be wrong. CDR3 length equals 15 residues. Germline CDR1 MGHRA, CDR2 YSYEKL. CDR3 coding DNA: TGCGCCAGCAGCCAAGATGGACAGGGGATCGATGAGCAGTTCTTC. This codes for CASSQDGQGIDEQFF.

The chain has TRBV5-1 and TRBJ2-3; D unclear. Trimming took off 0 bases at V and 2 bases at J, with 7 bases between the two ends. Germline CDR1 SGHRS, CDR2 YFSETQ. The CDR3 has 14 amino acids. The CDR3 sequence: CASSLASPTDTQYF. In DNA, the CDR3 is TGCGCCAGCAGCTTGGCTAGTCCCACAGATACGCAGTATTTT. Drawing the rest from reference TRBV5-1 and TRBJ2-3, the complete variable domain is KAGVTQTPRYLIKTRGQQVTLSCSPISGHRSVSWYQQTPGQGLQFLFEYFSETQRNKGNFPGRFSGRQFSNSRSEMNVSTLELGDSALYLCASSLASPTDTQYFGPGTRLTVL.

In this sample, this clonotype turned up many times. The rearrangement uses TRBV5-1 and TRBJ1-2; 9 bases align to TRBD1. Per germline, CDR1 SGHRS and CDR2 YFSETQ. The CDR3 loop spans 15 amino acids. J was trimmed by 8 bases and V by 1 base; bases with no gene match: 9. CDR3 nucleotide sequence: TGCGCCAGCAGCTTGATCGAGGGACAGGGAAACGGCTACACCTTC. It codes for CASSLIEGQGNGYTF. The variable domain in full, completed from reference TRBV5-1 and TRBJ1-2, reads KAGVTQTPRYLIKTRGQQVTLSCSPISGHRSVSWYQQTPGQGLQFLFEYFSETQRNKGNFPGRFSGRQFSNSRSEMNVSTLELGDSALYLCASSLIEGQGNGYTFGSGTRLTVV.

The V and J genes are TRBV20-1 and TRBJ2-7; D ambiguous. The V gene's germline CDR1 is DFQATT and CDR2 SNEGSKA (reference sequence). The CDR3 runs 14 residues. The ends were cut back, 5 bases at V and 5 bases at J, with 19 bases in the middle. The chain's CDR3 is CSAPGPPRTDEQYF. The CDR3 DNA reads as TGCAGTGCTCCCGGTCCTCCTCGGACCGACGAGCAGTACTTC.

The table lists this clonotype with many counts. The chain couples TRBV15 to TRBJ1-1, with 8 nucleotides matching TRBD1. CDR3 length: 15 residues. The J segment lost 8 bases and the V segment lost 5 bases, leaving 13 bases of the junction unmatched. Germline V CDR1 and CDR2: LNHNV, YYDKDF (reference sequence). The CDR3 protein is CATSGQGMKREEAFF. Here the CDR3 DNA reads TGTGCCACCAGCGGACAGGGTATGAAGAGGGAAGAAGCTTTCTTT.

This clonotype has only a few counts. The chain is built from TRBV20-1 and TRBJ2-5; 14 bases line up with TRBD2. The germline CDR1 and CDR2 sequences are DFQATT and SNEGSKA (reference sequence). The V and J ends lost 6 bases and 4 bases, in that order; junction bases with no gene match: 4. This CDR3 is 14 amino acids long. The CDR3 reads CSARGTSGGETQYF. CDR3 nucleotides: TGCAGTGCGAGGGGGACTAGCGGGGGAGAGACCCAGTACTTC.

The chain employs TRBV2 and TRBJ2-7; 10 nucleotides line up with TRBD1. Trimming removed 0 bases from V and 3 bases from J; junction bases left unmatched: 2. The germline CDR1 and CDR2 sequences are SNHLY and FYNNEI. The CDR3 consists of 15 residues. The CDR3 sequence is CASSEAGTGDYEQYF. Written as DNA, the CDR3 is TGTGCCAGCAGTGAAGCAGGGACAGGGGACTACGAGCAGTACTTC. Based on the CDR3 plus reference TRBV2 and TRBJ2-7, the full variable domain is EPEVTQTPSHQVTQMGQEVILRCVPISNHLYFYWYRQILGQKVEFLVSFYNNEISEKSEIFDDQFSVERPDGSNFTLKIRSTKLEDSAMYFCASSEAGTGDYEQYFGPGTRLTVT.

The sample holds a few counts of this clonotype. The chain couples TRBV20-1 to TRBJ2-1; D perhaps matches TRBD2 (5 bases). Between the trimmed V and J ends, which lost 5 bases and 1 base, there was a span of 18 bases. Germline V gives CDR1 DFQATT, CDR2 SNEGSKA (reference sequence). The CDR3 sequence is 16 residues long. As DNA, the CDR3 is TGCAGTGCTGCCTTTCTGAGGGCTGAATCCTACAATGAGCAGTTCTTC. It codes for CSAAFLRAESYNEQFF.

This clonotype was detected a few times. J is TRBJ1-5 and V is TRBV10-3, with a tentative D call TRBD1 (6 bases). This CDR3 has 15 residues. Germline values: CDR1 ENHRY, CDR2 SYGVKD. The V end lost 3 bases, the J end lost 6 bases, and 15 bases lay between the germline ends. The DNA of the CDR3 is TGTGCCATCAGTGATCAACAGGGAGTCATTCAGCCCCAGCATTTT. As protein: CAISDQQGVIQPQHF.

The chain joins TRBV7-8 to TRBJ2-7; TRBD2 matches 7 bases. Losses at the gene ends were 7 bases for V and 9 bases for J; bases not matched to a gene: 12. The CDR3 consists of 13 residues. The V gene's germline CDR1 is SGHVS and CDR2 FQNEAQ. DNA of the CDR3: TGTGCCAGCACCCGAGGCGGCGGGAGTGTGCAGTACTTC. Protein: CASTRGGGSVQYF.

The chain carries TRBV2 and TRBJ2-5; 8 nucleotides agree with TRBD2. CDR1 is SNHLY and CDR2 is FYNNEI in the germline V gene. This CDR3 is built from 15 residues. The V and J ends lost 0 bases and 4 bases, in that order; junction bases with no gene match: 4. CDR3 protein: CASSEALAGGETQYF. The CDR3 coding sequence is TGTGCCAGCAGTGAAGCGCTGGCGGGAGGAGAGACCCAGTACTTC.

This clonotype was seen a few times. J is TRBJ1-2 and V is TRBV7-9; D is undetermined. This CDR3 is 16 amino acids long. Deletions cut 3 bases from V and 3 bases from J, with 17 bases between. Germline V gene lookup returns CDR1 SEHNR and CDR2 FQNEAQ (reference sequence). The CDR3 protein is CASSFGASELHYGYTF. The CDR3 DNA reads as TGTGCCAGCAGCTTTGGTGCTTCGGAGCTTCACTATGGCTACACCTTC.

This clonotype was observed a few times. A junction boundary mismatches the germline segment, possibly from a read error. This rearrangement joins TRBV28 to TRBJ1-2, with D possibly being TRBD1 (6 bases). The CDR3 contains 14 residues. Germline-derived CDR1 and CDR2 are MDHEN and SYDVKM. CDR3 sequence: CAGSKRGGSYGYTF. CDR3 bases: TGTGCCGGCAGTAAAAGAGGGGGGAGCTATGGCTACACCTTC.

Turning to this clonotype: The junction does not match germline at one end; this may be a read error. This chain uses TRBV28 with TRBJ2-7; the match to TRBD2 covers 11 bases. The length of the CDR3 is 15 residues. The germline gives CDR1 MDHEN, CDR2 SYDVKM. CDR3 nucleotide sequence: TGTGTCAGCAGCCAAAGACTAGCGGGATCCTACGAGCAGTACTTC. Encoded protein: CVSSQRLAGSYEQYF.

This chain links TRBV24-1 with TRBJ2-7, with 14 bases matching TRBD2. The CDR3 has 19 amino acids. Trimming cost V 10 bases and J 5 bases; bases outside gene matches: 21. CDR1 KGHDR and CDR2 SFDVKD come from the germline V gene. As DNA, the CDR3 is TGTGCCACAGGGACTAGAGCCAGGACTAGCGGGAGGCCCTGCCACGAGCAGTACTTC. Translating it yields CATGTRARTSGRPCHEQYF.

The V and J genes are TRBV20-1 and TRBJ2-7; 9 nucleotides match TRBD2. V shed 6 bases and J 2 bases; nucleotides not matched to a gene: 8. Germline V gene data show CDR1 as DFQATT and CDR2 as SNEGSKA (reference sequence). The length of the CDR3 is 14 residues. The CDR3: CSAPGLARPYEQYF. The CDR3 nucleotides read TGCAGTGCACCAGGACTAGCGAGACCCTACGAGCAGTACTTC.

This clonotype was counted between two and nine times. The CDR3 here is CASSVAGPDTQYF. CDR3 DNA: TGTGCCAGCAGCGTAGCAGGCCCGGATACGCAGTATTTT. The chain carries TRBV9 and TRBJ2-3; D is ambiguous. Germline CDR1 and CDR2: SGDLS and YYNGEE. The CDR3 runs to 13 residues. Trimming removed 0 bases at V and 6 bases at J, with 8 bases between.

V and J are TRBV12-5 and TRBJ2-3; no definite D call. Trimming left V 5 bases short and J 2 bases short, with 5 bases between. Germline CDR1 and CDR2: LGHNT and FRNRAP. The CDR3 consists of 12 residues. The CDR3 DNA reads as TGTGCTAGTGGTCCAGCCACAGATACGCAGTATTTT. Residues: CASGPATDTQYF.

The chain uses TRBV6-1 and TRBJ2-5; D unresolved. V gave up 4 bases and J gave up 1 base, with 13 bases separating them. This CDR3 has 15 amino acids. The germline V gene has CDR1 MNHNS and CDR2 SASEGT. CDR3 sequence reads: CASSALQTGQETQYF. CDR3 sequence (DNA): TGTGCCAGCAGTGCCCTCCAAACGGGCCAAGAGACCCAGTACTTC.

This clonotype was counted a few times. The chain couples TRBV6-1 to TRBJ1-1; possible D gene TRBD1, 6 bases. CDR1 is MNHNS and CDR2 is SASEGT in the germline V gene. The CDR3 spans 15 residues. V was cut by 1 base and J by 2 bases, with 11 bases left in between. CDR3 bases: TGTGCCAGCAGTGAAGGGGTAGGGGGAAACACTGAAGCTTTCTTT. Translating it yields CASSEGVGGNTEAFF.

The CDR3 region has the DNA TGTGCCAGCGGACGGAACTCTGGGGCCAACGTCCTGACTTTC. It is translated as CASGRNSGANVLTF. V and J are TRBV9 and TRBJ2-6; D is unclear. V gave up 7 bases and J gave up 0 bases, with 8 bases separating them. The CDR3 spans 14 residues. Germline-derived CDR1 and CDR2 are SGDLS and YYNGEE.

A few counts support this clonotype. J is TRBJ2-7 and V is TRBV6-5; 9 nucleotides match TRBD1. V trimming: 7 bases; J trimming: 6 bases; junction bases outside the gene matches: 13. This CDR3 region has 15 residues. Germline values: CDR1 MNHEY, CDR2 SVGAGI. In DNA form, the CDR3 reads TGTGCCAGCACCACCTTCGGGACAGGGACCGTCGAGCAGTACTTC. It is translated as CASTTFGTGTVEQYF.

This clonotype turned up a few times. This rearrangement joins TRBV3-1 to TRBJ2-7; tentatively, D is TRBD1 (6 bases). The CDR3 spans 15 residues. The ends were cut back, 4 bases at V and 4 bases at J, with 17 bases in the middle. Germline V gene data show CDR1 as LGHDT and CDR2 as YNNKEL (reference sequence). CDR3 sequence (DNA): TGTGCCAGCAGCCTCGGACCGGGAACAGGGTACGAGCAGTACTTC. Its translation is CASSLGPGTGYEQYF.

The rearrangement links TRBV7-6 to TRBJ2-2; a weak D match, TRBD2 (6 bases). This CDR3 comprises 15 residues. CDR1 SGHVS and CDR2 FNYEAQ come from the germline V gene. V lost 3 bases and J lost 5, with 13 bases in between. The CDR3 loop reads CASSFTWGDTGELFF. The CDR3 DNA reads TGTGCCAGCAGCTTCACGTGGGGGGATACCGGGGAGCTGTTTTTT.

J is TRBJ1-5 and V is TRBV12-3 or TRBV12-4; no reliable D call. Trimming took off 2 bases at V and 7 bases at J, with 9 bases between the two ends. CDR3 length equals 13 residues. CDR3 DNA sequence: TGTGCCAGCAGTTTAAATGAGGGCCAGCCCCAGCATTTT. This sequence encodes CASSLNEGQPQHF.